One sample yielded the 21 T cell receptor beta chains listed below, sequenced in a study of cytomegalovirus exposure and HLA in healthy donors. The study ran its PCR with 60 Vbeta and 13 Jbeta primers. Profiling relied on immunoSEQ multiplex PCR, and the TCRdb table lists in-frame clones only, not all of them. The sample carries around 150,000 clones, 68% recorded once. Input material: PBMCs. These receptors all stem from a man aged 45 to 65 in good health and CMV-seronegative.

CDR3 loop: CASSSRSGQGWYEQYF. In nucleotides, the CDR3 is TGCGCCAGCAGCTCCCGGTCGGGACAGGGGTGGTACGAGCAGTACTTC. The genes are TRBV5-1 and TRBJ2-7, with 10 bases lining up with TRBD1. V was pared by 3 bases and J by 4 bases, with 10 bases of the junction left unmatched. Germline V gene data show CDR1 as SGHRS and CDR2 as YFSETQ. This CDR3 is 16 amino acids long.

This clone has just a few counts. The rearrangement links TRBV5-1 to TRBJ2-2; D is possibly TRBD2 (7 bases). Trimming stripped 0 bases from V and 5 bases from J, with 14 bases between. Germline CDR1 SGHRS, CDR2 YFSETQ. This CDR3 has 16 residues. CDR3 region: CASSLAAGAGTGELFF. The DNA of the CDR3 is TGCGCCAGCAGCTTGGCGGCGGGGGCGGGGACCGGGGAGCTGTTTTTT.

This clone occurred a few times. The chain recombines TRBV5-1 with TRBJ1-2; D possibly corresponds to TRBD1 (5 bases). Trimming shortened V by 1 base and J by 3 bases, and 13 bases separated the two germline ends. The CDR3 sequence is 15 residues long. Germline V gene sequence: CDR1 SGHRS, CDR2 YFSETQ. This CDR3 reads CASSLSWRGDYGYTF. CDR3 bases: TGCGCCAGCAGCTTGTCCTGGAGGGGCGACTATGGCTACACCTTC.

The V gene is TRBV18, the J gene TRBJ1-1, with TRBD1 identical over 8 bases. The CDR3 has 14 amino acids. The V gene's germline CDR1 is KGHSH and CDR2 LQKENI. The ends lost 2 bases at V and 2 bases at J; junction bases unmatched: 1. DNA of the CDR3: TGTGCCAGCTCACCATCAGGGGGCAACACTGAAGCTTTCTTT. Its translation: CASSPSGGNTEAFF.

This clone is a singleton in its sample. The chain combines TRBV9 with TRBJ1-5; TRBD1 agrees at 7 bases. With 4 bases clipped from V and 4 bases from J, the junction kept 5 bases outside the gene matches. The germline CDR1 and CDR2 sequences are SGDLS and YYNGEE. The CDR3 runs to 14 residues. CDR3 sequence (DNA): TGTGCCAGCAGCCAGGGGGATAGGAATCAGCCCCAGCATTTT. Translation: CASSQGDRNQPQHF.

The rearrangement joins TRBV2 to TRBJ1-6, with a weak D call TRBD1 (5 bases). The CDR3 runs 12 residues. The germline V gene encodes CDR1 SNHLY and CDR2 FYNNEI. Trimming pared 6 bases from V and 7 bases from J, leaving 7 bases between. This CDR3 reads CASRDMNSPLHF. Written as DNA, the CDR3 is TGTGCCAGCAGGGACATGAATTCACCCCTCCACTTT. The whole variable domain, filled in from reference TRBV2 and TRBJ1-6, reads EPEVTQTPSHQVTQMGQEVILRCVPISNHLYFYWYRQILGQKVEFLVSFYNNEISEKSEIFDDQFSVERPDGSNFTLKIRSTKLEDSAMYFCASRDMNSPLHFGNGTRLTVT.

About this clone itself: The sample contains more than one DNA sequence encoding this CDR3. The chain links TRBV5-1 to TRBJ1-1; maybe TRBD1 (5 bases). The CDR3 extends over 14 amino acids. Germline loops: CDR1 SGHRS, CDR2 YFSETQ. The V end was cut by 0 bases, the J end by 3 bases, with 9 bases between. CDR3 nucleotides: TGCGCCAGCAGCTTGGATCGGGGGGACACTGAAGCTTTCTTT. Residues: CASSLDRGDTEAFF.

This clone was recorded a few times. V is TRBV18 and J is TRBJ1-1; 8 bases map to TRBD1. J gave up 5 bases and V 6 bases, and 8 bases lay outside the gene matches. Germline V gene data show CDR1 as KGHSH and CDR2 as LQKENI. This CDR3 contains 14 residues. CDR3 sequence: CASSRDRSGTEAFF. In DNA form, the CDR3 reads TGTGCCAGCTCCCGGGACAGGTCTGGGACTGAAGCTTTCTTT.

This sequence joins TRBV19 and TRBJ1-3; TRBD1 agrees at 9 bases. J lost 2 bases, V lost 7 bases, and 6 bases had no gene match. The CDR3 extends over 15 amino acids. CDR1 LNHDA and CDR2 SQIVND come from the germline V gene (reference sequence). In DNA, the CDR3 is TGTGCCAGTACCGGACAGGGGCTGGCTGGAAACACCATATATTTT. As protein: CASTGQGLAGNTIYF.

The V call is TRBV7-9, the J call TRBJ1-1; 7 nucleotides match TRBD1. The CDR3 consists of 13 residues. The V gene end was trimmed by 5 bases and the J gene end by 1 base; junction bases not matched to a gene: 1. Germline lookup yields CDR1 SEHNR and CDR2 FQNEAQ (reference sequence). The CDR3 DNA sequence: TGTGCCAGCAGCCGGGACAGGAACACTGAAGCTTTCTTT. Amino acid sequence: CASSRDRNTEAFF.

This clone was observed a few times. This chain links TRBV5-1 with TRBJ2-7; no clear D. The CDR3 is made up of 13 amino acids. V was shortened by 0 bases and J by 2 bases, with 6 bases between the two germline ends. Germline V gene lookup returns CDR1 SGHRS and CDR2 YFSETQ. The CDR3 protein is CASSLDRPYEQYF. The CDR3 region has the DNA TGCGCCAGCAGCTTGGACAGACCCTACGAGCAGTACTTC.

The rearrangement uses TRBV6-5 and TRBJ2-1; TRBD2 might be the D (7 bases). Germline V lookup: CDR1 MNHEY, CDR2 SVGAGI. The CDR3 totals 14 residues. With 11 bases removed from V and 7 bases from J, the gap between germline ends came to 21 bases. For the CDR3, the DNA is TGTGCCGTGCTTTGGGGGGGGGCCAGGAATGAGCAGTTCTTC. Translating it yields CAVLWGGARNEQFF.

The chain joins TRBV27 to TRBJ1-2; D call uncertain. This CDR3 spans 14 amino acids. Per the germline V gene, CDR1 is MNHEY and CDR2 is SMNVEV (reference sequence). V was clipped by 5 bases and J by 5 bases, with 15 bases between them. The CDR3 sequence: CASSARLFPYGYTF. The CDR3, as DNA: TGTGCCAGCAGTGCCCGACTCTTCCCTTATGGCTACACCTTC.

The CDR3 DNA is TGTGCCAGCAAAAAGGGACAACTAACCGGGGAGCTGTTTTTT. It encodes CASKKGQLTGELFF. The V gene is TRBV6-5, the J gene TRBJ2-2, with D perhaps matching TRBD1 (6 bases). With 7 bases removed from V and 5 bases from J, the gap between germline ends came to 14 bases. The CDR3 contains 14 residues. CDR1 and CDR2 from the germline V gene are MNHEY and SVGAGI.

This chain uses TRBV5-1 with TRBJ2-3, with 10 bases that match TRBD2. Germline loops: CDR1 SGHRS, CDR2 YFSETQ. V trimming: 7 bases; J trimming: 8 bases; junction bases outside the gene matches: 10. The CDR3 has 14 amino acids. CDR3 sequence (DNA): TGCGCCAGCGGCAGCGGGGGGGCCTTAGGTACGCAGTATTTT. Residues: CASGSGGALGTQYF.

CDR3 sequence reads: CASSFDSPSGEQFF. DNA of the CDR3: TGTGCCAGCAGCTTCGACAGCCCCAGTGGTGAGCAGTTCTTC. The rearrangement links TRBV11-3 to TRBJ2-1, with D possibly TRBD1 on 5 matching bases. This CDR3 has 14 residues. The germline gives CDR1 SGHNT, CDR2 YENEEA. V shed 3 bases and J shed 9 bases, with 15 bases lying between them.

The V gene is TRBV7-3, the J gene TRBJ2-3; 14 nucleotides agree with TRBD2. Germline CDR1 reads SGHTA; CDR2 reads FQGTGA. The V and J ends lost 4 bases and 6 bases, in that order; junction bases with no gene match: 9. This CDR3 contains 17 residues. The CDR3 nucleotides read TGTGCCAGCAGCTCCGCGACTAGCGGGGGGGGTATTGATACGCAGTATTTT. The encoded protein is CASSSATSGGGIDTQYF.

The rearrangement uses TRBV6-1 and TRBJ1-3, with 7 bases aligning to TRBD1. CDR1 is MNHNS, CDR2 SASEGT, per germline. The V segment lost 3 bases and the J segment 4 bases; nucleotides outside the gene matches: 0. The CDR3 runs to 13 residues. This chain's CDR3 is CASSETGGNTIYF. Here the CDR3 DNA reads TGTGCCAGCAGTGAGACAGGGGGAAACACCATATATTTT.

This chain links TRBV27 with TRBJ2-7, with 10 bases aligning to TRBD1. This CDR3 has 15 residues. Germline V gene sequence: CDR1 MNHEY, CDR2 SMNVEV (reference sequence). Trimming cost V 6 bases and J 4 bases; bases outside gene matches: 9. CDR3 nucleotides: TGTGCCAGCAGCCCCACCGGGACAGGGGTATACGAGCAGTACTTC. It codes for CASSPTGTGVYEQYF.

The CDR3: CSVEGASGEMGETQYF. The CDR3 region has the DNA TGCAGCGTTGAAGGGGCTAGCGGTGAAATGGGGGAGACCCAGTACTTC. V gene TRBV29-1 combines with J gene TRBJ2-5; 7 bases align to TRBD2. There are 16 residues in the CDR3. Germline V gene lookup returns CDR1 SQVTM and CDR2 ANQGSEA. Losses at the gene ends were 1 base for V and 5 bases for J; bases not matched to a gene: 13.

This clone was counted a few times. V gene TRBV6-1 combines with J gene TRBJ2-3; 11 bases agree with TRBD1. The CDR3 covers 15 residues. CDR1 and CDR2 from the germline V gene are MNHNS and SASEGT. V trimming: 7 bases; J trimming: 6 bases; junction bases outside the gene matches: 9. CDR3 coding DNA: TGTGCCAGCATTGGACAGGGGGCCGTGACGGATACGCAGTATTTT. This gives the protein CASIGQGAVTDTQYF.